The present TCR beta chain was sequenced within a study of blood T cell repertoires in COVID-19. This CDR3 region has 17 residues. Germline CDR1 is SNHLY and CDR2 is FYNNEI. The V and J ends lost 2 bases and 3 bases, in that order; junction bases with no gene match: 10. Measured with immunoSEQ multiplex PCR; TCRdb has only the in-frame clones, and not every one. The sample lists approximately 460,000 clones, roughly 89% occurring once. The sample consisted of peripheral blood. The TCR originated in a man aged 18-30 years with COVID-19, enrolled during active disease. The V gene is TRBV2, the J gene TRBJ1-5, with 7 bases lining up with TRBD1. CDR3 loop: CASSERETGAFNQPQHF. CDR3 DNA sequence: TGTGCCAGCAGTGAAAGGGAAACAGGGGCATTCAATCAGCCCCAGCATTTT.